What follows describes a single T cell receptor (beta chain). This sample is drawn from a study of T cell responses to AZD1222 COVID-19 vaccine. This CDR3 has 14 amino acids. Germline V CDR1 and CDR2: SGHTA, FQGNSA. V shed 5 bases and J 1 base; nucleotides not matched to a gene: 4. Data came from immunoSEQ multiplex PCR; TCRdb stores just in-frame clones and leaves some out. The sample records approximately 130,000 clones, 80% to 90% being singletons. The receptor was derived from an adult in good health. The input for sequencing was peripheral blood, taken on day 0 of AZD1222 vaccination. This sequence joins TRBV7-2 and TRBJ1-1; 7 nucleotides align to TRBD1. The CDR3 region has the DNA TGTGCCAGCAGCCGTACAGGGGCGAACACTGAAGCTTTCTTT. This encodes CASSRTGANTEAFF.